This T cell receptor (beta chain) derives from a study of metastatic and nonmetastatic thyroid tumors (dated by TCRdb to about 2020). Study-level background: For patients with malignant and with benign thyroid disease, the researchers compared repertoires between peripheral blood samples and tumor or nodule tissue samples.

CDR1 SGHRS and CDR2 YFSETQ are derived from the germline V gene. From cysteine to phenylalanine, the CDR3 is 16 amino acids long. The kept DNA is CDR3 alone, 48 bases in frame from the first base. The junction shows trimming of 0 bases on V and 4 bases on J, plus 16 bases between the germline ends. None of the patients had been given any treatment before thyroid surgery. The study retrospectively analysed patient clinical samples collected from about 2012 to 2018 using T-cell receptor beta sequencing. Broader findings and caveats from the paper: TCR beta diversity was reported as significantly higher in malignant tumors than in benign nodules, in both blood and tumor samples.

Library prep was done by PCR. The sequencer was an Illumina HiSeq 4000. High-throughput sequencing was used to profile the CDR3 region of the TCR beta-chain in every patient. As for the authors' bioinformatics: Drawing on CDR3 differences between clinicopathological groups, the researchers built a classifier meant to tell apart patients with distant-metastatic papillary thyroid cancer. To measure repertoire diversity the researchers used the Shannon index, while the Morisita-Horn index served to gauge how similar the tumor and blood repertoires were. TCRdb redid the processing of the public reads, applying fastp at Q25 and MiXCR, and retained in-frame beta chains. Clone size and V and J calls follow TCRdb, not the original study. The sample table shows about 37,000 clones, and less than 15% are seen once. Of the sample, more than 9% falls within the top ten clones. Many counts were recorded for this clone. Its specific antigen is unknown. Qualities for individual bases were not recorded, and no much larger clone is one base off.

Sample: blood. Recombination joined TRBV5-1 with TRBJ1-2; possibly the D gene is TRBD1, per 6 matching bases. The receptor was derived from a female donor with papillary thyroid cancer or a benign thyroid nodule (not recorded which). Some clones in this sample may be carry-over from other donors' samples. The encoded CDR3 is CASSLASGGQGYGYTF. The DNA sequence is given as TGCGCCAGCAGCTTGGCCTCGGGGGGGCAGGGCTATGGCTACACCTTC.